The 16 T cell receptor beta chains listed next were all sequenced from one sample in a study of siplizumab effects on memory and regulatory T cells. Some clones are missing from TCRdb's copy, which holds only in-frame ones; the method was immunoSEQ multiplex PCR. The sample contains about 100,000 clones, around 92% of which appear only once. Sequenced input: CD4+ T cells sorted from blood. These receptor sequences come from a human donor in good health.

This clone showed up just once. This chain connects TRBV7-3 to TRBJ2-1; 15 bases map to TRBD2. Germline trimming cut 5 bases from V and 5 bases from J; bases unmatched to any gene: 4. The CDR3 loop spans 16 amino acids. Germline V lookup: CDR1 SGHTA, CDR2 FQGTGA. CDR3 residues: CASSGTSGGIDNEQFF. The DNA of the CDR3 is TGTGCCAGCAGCGGGACTAGCGGGGGGATCGACAATGAGCAGTTCTTC.

The chain employs TRBV6-5 and TRBJ1-3; no firm D call. V shed 7 bases and J shed 0 bases, with 13 bases lying between them. Germline-derived CDR1 and CDR2 are MNHEY and SVGAGI. This CDR3 region has 15 residues. The CDR3 spells CASTSGSSSGNTIYF. The CDR3 nucleotides are TGTGCCAGCACTTCGGGCTCGTCCTCTGGAAACACCATATATTTT.

The rearrangement joins TRBV27 to TRBJ1-4; possible D gene TRBD1, 6 bases. Germline V gives CDR1 MNHEY, CDR2 SMNVEV (reference sequence). Trimming pared 5 bases from V and 8 bases from J, leaving 12 bases between. The length of the CDR3 is 13 residues. The CDR3 loop reads CASSTGNWEKLFF. CDR3 bases: TGTGCCAGCAGTACAGGGAATTGGGAAAAACTGTTTTTT.

This clone was observed a handful of times. V and J are TRBV27 and TRBJ2-1, with D unclear. V shed 4 bases and J shed 0 bases, with 7 bases lying between them. The CDR3 sequence is 14 residues long. The germline V gene encodes CDR1 MNHEY and CDR2 SMNVEV (reference sequence). The CDR3: CASSWRSSYNEQFF. The CDR3 coding sequence is TGTGCCAGCAGTTGGAGAAGCTCCTACAATGAGCAGTTCTTC.

This clone was found once. The rearrangement uses TRBV5-5 and TRBJ2-3, with D maybe TRBD1 (6 bases). The V gene's germline CDR1 is SGHKS and CDR2 YYEKEE (reference sequence). This CDR3 spans 15 amino acids. The ends were cut back, 1 base at V and 2 bases at J, with 11 bases in the middle. CDR3 amino acids: CASSLRTAYTDTQYF. DNA for the CDR3: TGTGCCAGCAGCTTGAGGACAGCCTACACAGATACGCAGTATTTT.

The chain has TRBV6-1 and TRBJ2-1; 9 bases are a match to TRBD2. The CDR3 has 16 amino acids. The V gene's germline CDR1 is MNHNS and CDR2 SASEGT. Trimming took 1 base from V and 7 from J; bases not matched to a gene: 8. CDR3 in amino acids: CASSEVSSGGKNEQFF. CDR3 bases: TGTGCCAGCAGTGAAGTTAGTAGCGGGGGTAAAAATGAGCAGTTCTTC.

The CDR3 DNA follows: TGTGCCAGCAGCTTAGACCTCTCGAGAAGGGGCGAGCAGTACTTC. It translates to CASSLDLSRRGEQYF. The chain links TRBV27 to TRBJ2-7; tentatively, D is TRBD1 (5 bases). Per germline, CDR1 MNHEY and CDR2 SMNVEV (reference sequence). V was cut by 6 bases and J by 6 bases, with 21 bases left in between. The CDR3 has 15 residues.

This clone was seen a single time. The V gene is TRBV18, the J gene TRBJ1-2, with D tentatively TRBD1 (5 bases). Germline V gene data show CDR1 as KGHSH and CDR2 as LQKENI. V was clipped by 6 bases and J by 4 bases, with 18 bases between them. This CDR3 region has 15 residues. CDR3 residues: CASSRSEGLGYGYTF. CDR3 nucleotide sequence: TGTGCCAGCTCGCGGAGTGAGGGGTTAGGCTATGGCTACACCTTC.

This clone was picked up a small number of times. The V gene is TRBV7-2, the J gene TRBJ2-2; D unclear. Germline CDR1 is SGHTA and CDR2 is FQGNSA. V lost 5 bases to trimming and J lost 7 bases, with 11 bases between them. This CDR3 region has 13 residues. The CDR3 spells CASSVGLVGELFF. Written as DNA, the CDR3 is TGTGCCAGCAGCGTGGGTCTGGTCGGGGAGCTGTTTTTT. Drawing the rest from reference TRBV7-2 and TRBJ2-2, the complete variable domain is GAGVSQSPSNKVTEKGKDVELRCDPISGHTALYWYRQSLGQGLEFLIYFQGNSAPDKSGLPSDRFSAERTGGSVSTLTIQRTQQEDSAVYLCASSVGLVGELFFGEGSRLTVL.

This chain joins TRBV10-2 and TRBJ1-1; D not resolved. Germline V gene data show CDR1 as WSHSY and CDR2 as SAAADI. V was clipped by 6 bases and J by 5 bases, with 7 bases between them. This CDR3 spans 11 amino acids. In DNA, the CDR3 is TGCGCCAGCAGCGCCCTGACTGAAGCTTTCTTT. It codes for CASSALTEAFF.

The chain recombines TRBV7-9 with TRBJ2-7; D is unclear. Between the trimmed V and J ends, which lost 1 base and 5 bases, there was a span of 6 bases. The germline CDR1 and CDR2 sequences are SEHNR and FQNEAQ (reference sequence). The CDR3 runs to 12 residues. CDR3 region: CASSLESDEQYF. Written as DNA, the CDR3 is TGTGCCAGCAGCTTAGAATCAGACGAGCAGTACTTC.

This clone was counted a single time. This chain uses TRBV28 with TRBJ2-7, with TRBD2 matching over 8 bases. Trimming cost V 2 bases and J 1 base; bases outside gene matches: 4. The V gene's germline CDR1 is MDHEN and CDR2 SYDVKM. This CDR3 is 15 amino acids long. The CDR3 sequence is CASSLRSGGSYEQYF. In nucleotides, the CDR3 is TGTGCCAGCAGTTTACGGAGCGGGGGTTCCTACGAGCAGTACTTC.

On this clone itself: The sample contains more than one DNA sequence encoding this CDR3. The gene calls are TRBV18 and TRBJ2-7; no definite D call. The V gene's germline CDR1 is KGHSH and CDR2 LQKENI. CDR3 length: 11 amino acids. The V end lost 3 bases, the J end lost 3 bases, and 3 bases lay between the germline ends. CDR3 bases: TGTGCCAGCTCACCCGACTACGAGCAGTACTTC. This gives the protein CASSPDYEQYF.

The V gene is TRBV18, the J gene TRBJ2-1; the D gene could be TRBD1 or TRBD2 (5 bases each). The germline V and J ends were trimmed by 2 bases and 4 bases, with 12 bases remaining between them. The CDR3 runs to 15 residues. Germline V gene sequence: CDR1 KGHSH, CDR2 LQKENI. CDR3 in DNA: TGTGCCAGCTCACCATTTAGAGAGGGGTACAATGAGCAGTTCTTC. Translation gives CASSPFREGYNEQFF.

The rearrangement joins TRBV9 to TRBJ1-6; D gene unclear. Germline V gives CDR1 SGDLS, CDR2 YYNGEE. This CDR3 is built from 18 residues. Trimming stripped 4 bases from V and 0 bases from J, with 17 bases between. CDR3 nucleotide sequence: TGTGCCAGCAGCTCCCCCCCGCAGGCCAGCTCCTATAATTCACCCCTCCACTTT. It yields the protein CASSSPPQASSYNSPLHF.

The rearrangement links TRBV12-5 to TRBJ1-1; D not resolved. Looked up from germline, CDR1 is LGHNT and CDR2 is FRNRAP. V was shortened by 1 base and J by 7 bases, with 13 bases between the two germline ends. CDR3 length: 14 residues. The DNA of the CDR3 is TGTGCTAGTGGTTTGGGACATGACACTGGTGAAGCTTTCTTT. It yields the protein CASGLGHDTGEAFF.